This T cell receptor beta chain originates from a study of shared T cell receptors in the human thymus. TCRdb keeps only in-frame clones here, not all; method: immunoSEQ multiplex PCR. The repertoire holds some 660,000 clones, about 89% seen once, with 0.0094% in the top ten. This CDR3 region has 16 residues. After removal of 0 bases from V and 2 bases from J, the junction contained 6 bases not matched to a gene. Germline assignment: CDR1 SGDLS and CDR2 YYNGEE. These records were also assigned to another study, of human thymus T cells. That work adds: Gene usage (both V and J) appeared biased in thymic and blood repertoires. As related research reported, thymic repertoires overlapped highly among unrelated individuals.

The source material was thymocytes. This clonotype was obtained from a boy in the first two years of life with a congenital heart defect. The chain couples TRBV9 to TRBJ2-3; 7 bases map to TRBD2. CDR3 coding DNA: TGTGCCAGCAGCGTAGGGACTAGAGAAGACACAGATACGCAGTATTTT. Encoded protein: CASSVGTREDTDTQYF.